This paragraph reports one T cell receptor beta chain. Its specificity is unknown. These data come from a study of T cell clonotyping in hematopoietic cell transplantation. About the research overall: Recipient samples before transplant were obtained post-cytoreduction. Whole-study results and caveats: After transplant, recipient diversity fell while pathologically expanded clonotypes grew through day 180. No sorting was done, leaving CD4 and CD8 contributions mixed. Graft donor and pretransplant recipient Inverse Simpson Index values predicted broader posttransplant TCR diversity.

This CDR3 has 15 residues. Germline trimming cut 4 bases from V and 7 bases from J; bases unmatched to any gene: 9. Germline loops: CDR1 SGHNT, CDR2 YENEEA. The time point was: recipient sample about 28 days before transplant, after cytoreduction. Measured with immunoSEQ multiplex PCR; TCRdb has only the in-frame clones, and not every one. The sample lists over 10,000 clones; around 80% were seen once. The TCR originated in a man aged 60 to 69 with acute myeloid leukemia. Some clones in this sample may be carry-over from other donors' samples. The source material was peripheral blood mononuclear cells, sampled before stem cell transplant. V usage is TRBV11-3 and J usage is TRBJ2-1; 8 bases fit TRBD2. Here the CDR3 DNA reads TGTGCCAGCAGCTCGGGACTAGGGAGTGGGAATGAGCAGTTCTTC. Amino acids: CASSSGLGSGNEQFF.